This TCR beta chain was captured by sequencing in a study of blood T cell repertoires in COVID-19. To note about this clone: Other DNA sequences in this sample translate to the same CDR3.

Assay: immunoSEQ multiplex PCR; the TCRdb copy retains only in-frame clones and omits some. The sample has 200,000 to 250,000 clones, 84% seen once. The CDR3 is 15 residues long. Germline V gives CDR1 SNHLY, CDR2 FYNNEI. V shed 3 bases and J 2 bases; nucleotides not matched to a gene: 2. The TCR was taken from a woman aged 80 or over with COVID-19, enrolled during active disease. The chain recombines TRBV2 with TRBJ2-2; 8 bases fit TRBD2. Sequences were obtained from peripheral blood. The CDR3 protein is CASSELAGNTGELFF. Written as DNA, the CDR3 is TGTGCCAGCAGTGAGTTAGCGGGAAACACCGGGGAGCTGTTTTTT.